The T cell receptor beta chain under discussion was sequenced for a study of T cell responses to AZD1222 COVID-19 vaccine. Germline V gives CDR1 SGHTA, CDR2 FQGNSA. CDR3 length: 13 amino acids. V gave up 2 bases and J gave up 6 bases, with 8 bases separating them. Only in-frame clones appear in the TCRdb table, and some are missing; sequencing was by immunoSEQ multiplex PCR. In the table there are approximately 180,000 clones, over 80% of which are singletons. Overall study findings and caveats: Among the donors, most were white British and more were female, and clonal diversity was possibly underestimated.

Remarks on this clone: The antigen is not known.

The sequencing used peripheral blood, collected 28 days after the second dose of the MenACWY control vaccine. This TCR came from an adult who received the MenACWY meningococcal vaccine as a control. The chain employs TRBV7-2 and TRBJ1-5; TRBD1 might be the D (5 bases). The DNA of the CDR3 is TGTGCCAGCAGCTTACCTGGGGGTCAGCCCCAGCATTTT. The encoded protein is CASSLPGGQPQHF.